These 5 T cell receptor beta chains share one sample of origin, sequenced in a study of T cells in Graves' hyperthyroidism and ophthalmopathy. Regions amplified from RNA transcripts were the TCR beta CDR3 regions. With the HTBI primer set, the TCR CDR3 went through a first round of RT-PCR. One entry per CDR3 protein results from TCRdb running MiXCR on the multiplex PCR reads. The profile shows roughly 280,000 distinct CDR3 sequences, about 15% of them singletons. Sequencing was carried out using blood. All receptors come from a woman between 55 and 75 years old with Graves' ophthalmopathy.

This clonotype has just a few counts. The CDR3 bases are TGTGCCATCAGTGCCAAACCAGGCGATGAGCAGTTCTTC. As protein: CAISAKPGDEQFF. The J gene is TRBJ2-1, the V gene TRBV10-3, with D unresolved. The germline V gene encodes CDR1 ENHRY and CDR2 SYGVKD. Trimming cost V 4 bases and J 8 bases, with 12 bases left between them. CDR3 size: 13 residues.

This clonotype showed up many times. The V call is TRBV6-2 or TRBV6-3, the J call TRBJ2-7; D is unclear. The CDR3 contains 13 residues. The ends were cut back, 6 bases at V and 3 bases at J, with 12 bases in the middle. The germline V gene encodes CDR1 MNHEY and CDR2 SVGEGT. The CDR3 DNA reads TGTGCCAGCAGCCCGGGCGAGTTCTACGAGCAGTACTTC. Encoded protein: CASSPGEFYEQYF.

This chain connects TRBV19 to TRBJ1-4, with D possibly being TRBD1 (5 bases). The ends were cut back, 4 bases at V and 6 bases at J, with 9 bases in the middle. CDR1 and CDR2 from the germline V gene are LNHDA and SQIVND (reference sequence). The CDR3 totals 13 residues. The CDR3 sequence is CASSTGIYEKLFF. CDR3 nucleotide sequence: TGTGCCAGTAGTACAGGGATTTATGAAAAACTGTTTTTT.

Only a few counts were recorded for this clonotype. The V and J genes are TRBV12-3 or TRBV12-4 and TRBJ1-3, with 7 nucleotides matching TRBD1. Unmatched junction bases numbered 8, after V lost 6 bases and J lost 3 bases. This CDR3 comprises 15 residues. CDR3 DNA sequence: TGTGCCAGCAGGCCTAGGGACAGCAGTGGAAACACCATATATTTT. Protein product: CASRPRDSSGNTIYF.

This clonotype appeared many times. The chain is built from TRBV7-2 and TRBJ2-5, with a tentative D call TRBD2 (5 bases). Germline-derived CDR1 and CDR2 are SGHTA and FQGNSA. Trimming pared 1 base from V and 2 bases from J, leaving 8 bases between. The CDR3 totals 14 residues. Here the CDR3 DNA reads TGTGCCAGCAGCTTAGATCCGGGGCAAGAGACCCAGTACTTC. Translation gives CASSLDPGQETQYF. Full variable domain (outside the CDR3, taken from reference TRBV7-2 and TRBJ2-5): GAGVSQSPSNKVTEKGKDVELRCDPISGHTALYWYRQSLGQGLEFLIYFQGNSAPDKSGLPSDRFSAERTGGSVSTLTIQRTQQEDSAVYLCASSLDPGQETQYFGPGTRLLVL.